This T cell receptor beta chain was sequenced in a study of T cell responses to AZD1222 COVID-19 vaccine (dated by TCRdb to the early 2020s). Regarding the complete study: AZD1222 recipients with second doses at about 4 weeks or about 12 weeks were pooled, because spike-specific TCR depth and breadth did not differ between schedules. TCR sequencing covered some 250 trial participants: 200 to 210 given two doses of AZD1222 and 26 given two doses of MenACWY control vaccine. Trial participants were enrolled by age into subgroups of 18-55, 56-69 and 70-plus years, and about 150, 27 and 61 TCR-sequenced participants, respectively, were included in these subgroups.

Notes on this clone: Its antigen remains undetermined. Per-nucleotide qualities are absent, and no much larger clonotype sits a single base away.

Results and caveats for the whole study, not just this receptor: CD4 TCRs associated with the vaccine covered the entire spike protein, and the dominant responses were in regions 160-218 and 743-854. Reportedly, almost half of the unique spike-specific TCRs recognized epitopes lying outside the regions that are mutated in the B.1.351 and B.1.1.7 variants. Spike-specific TCR breadth and depth rose significantly after two AZD1222 doses compared with day 0 and with MenACWY recipients. In the small 56-69-year group, the increase in depth fell short of significance, most likely because of low power. Most participants were white British and females outnumbered males, and the authors suggested that clonal diversity may have been underestimated. Only five to seven AZD1222 recipients were SARS-CoV-2 seropositive at baseline, limiting conclusions about previously exposed vaccinees. No day 14 peak-response samples were available, so repertoires were characterized only after the peak T cell response.

The germline V gene yields SGHDN for CDR1 and FVKESK for CDR2. The CDR3 has 13 amino acids, counting the end cysteine and phenylalanine. The entry retains the CDR3 DNA only, 39 bases that are in frame from base 1. From V the trimming removes 4 bases and from J it removes 4 bases, while the gene matches leave 4 bases of the junction unaccounted for. The CDR3 regions of human TCRbeta chains were subjected to immunosequencing. From the authors' description of their analysis: Repertoire TCRs were matched against a reference library of SARS-CoV-2-specific TCRs generated with the MIRA antigen-specificity platform. Breadth meant the fraction of unique TCRs that were SARS-CoV-2-associated, whereas depth meant the fraction of total T cells that were SARS-CoV-2-associated. Using the MIRA data, every spike-specific TCR was mapped to the spike region that the TCR reacted to and assigned to either a CD4 or a CD8 class. Log10-transformed breadth and depth values were compared by one-way ANOVA with Sidak's multiple comparisons tests. In TCRdb, the immuneACCESS table is reduced to in-frame sequences with V and J assigned. These tables do not hold every clone; where another copy was compared, an unresolved V gene accounts for under half, and the others remain unexplained. For V, J and clone size, that table is used; D and trimming come from the DNA. Counted in this sample were about 150,000 clones; about 87% of them appeared once. The top ten hold 3% to 3.5% of the sample.

The sample's time point label, in plain terms: baseline before first vaccination. Samples from vaccinated people were obtained from the UK trials COV001 and COV002, which included a single-blind randomized controlled phase 2/3 trial of AZD1222 (ChAdOx1 nCoV-19) in healthy adults. For TCRbeta chain sequencing, PBMC samples were collected from trial participants at day 0 and at day 28 after the second dose. This TCR came from an adult in good health. The chain employs TRBV14 and TRBJ2-7; TRBD2 fits 7 bases in the junction. The material sequenced was peripheral blood, taken on day 0 of AZD1222 vaccination. DNA sequence: TGTGCCAGCAGCCCCCGCGGGGGATACGAGCAGTACTTC. Its protein product is CASSPRGGYEQYF.